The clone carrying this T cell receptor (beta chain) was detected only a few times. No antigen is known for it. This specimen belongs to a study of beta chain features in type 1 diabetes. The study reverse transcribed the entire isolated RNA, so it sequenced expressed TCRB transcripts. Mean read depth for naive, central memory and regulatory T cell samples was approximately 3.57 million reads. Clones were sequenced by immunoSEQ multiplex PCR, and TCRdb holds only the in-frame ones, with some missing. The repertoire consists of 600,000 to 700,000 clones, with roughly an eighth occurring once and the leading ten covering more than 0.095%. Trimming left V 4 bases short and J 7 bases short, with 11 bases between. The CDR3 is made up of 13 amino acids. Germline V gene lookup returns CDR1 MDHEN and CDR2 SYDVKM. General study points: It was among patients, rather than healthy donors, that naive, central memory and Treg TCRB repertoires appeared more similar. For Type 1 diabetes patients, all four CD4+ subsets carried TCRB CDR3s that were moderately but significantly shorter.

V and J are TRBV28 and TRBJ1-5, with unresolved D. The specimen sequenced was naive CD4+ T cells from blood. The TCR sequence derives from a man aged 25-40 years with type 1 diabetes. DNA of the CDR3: TGTGCCAGCAGTTGGTCTATCGACCAGCCCCAGCATTTT. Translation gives CASSWSIDQPQHF.